Sequencing of this TCR beta chain was carried out in a study of sequential checkpoint blockade in melanoma. Here immunoSEQ multiplex PCR was the method, and the copy in TCRdb shows in-frame clones only, minus some. Of 20,000 to 25,000 clones in the sample, around 25% were seen once. Described treatment: randomized to nivolumab then ipilimumab (arm A) or the reverse (arm B). Germline V gene sequence: CDR1 KGHSH, CDR2 LQKENI. This CDR3 is 17 amino acids long. The ends lost 5 bases at V and 6 bases at J; junction bases unmatched: 12. The TCR originated in a human donor with melanoma. The chain has TRBV18 and TRBJ1-6; 8 nucleotides agree with TRBD1. The material was tumor tissue (inferred from file names), obtained from a patient given nivolumab and ipilimumab in sequence. The CDR3 DNA reads TGTGCCAGCTCATCCAGGGACAGGAGAAGCCGTAATTCACCCCTCCACTTT. Translation gives CASSSRDRRSRNSPLHF. The full variable domain, in which reference TRBV18 and TRBJ1-6 provide the parts outside the CDR3, is NAGVMQNPRHLVRRRGQEARLRCSPMKGHSHVYWYRQLPEEGLKFMVYLQKENIIDESGMPKERFSAEFPKEGPSILRIQQVVRGDSAAYFCASSSRDRRSRNSPLHFGNGTRLTVT.